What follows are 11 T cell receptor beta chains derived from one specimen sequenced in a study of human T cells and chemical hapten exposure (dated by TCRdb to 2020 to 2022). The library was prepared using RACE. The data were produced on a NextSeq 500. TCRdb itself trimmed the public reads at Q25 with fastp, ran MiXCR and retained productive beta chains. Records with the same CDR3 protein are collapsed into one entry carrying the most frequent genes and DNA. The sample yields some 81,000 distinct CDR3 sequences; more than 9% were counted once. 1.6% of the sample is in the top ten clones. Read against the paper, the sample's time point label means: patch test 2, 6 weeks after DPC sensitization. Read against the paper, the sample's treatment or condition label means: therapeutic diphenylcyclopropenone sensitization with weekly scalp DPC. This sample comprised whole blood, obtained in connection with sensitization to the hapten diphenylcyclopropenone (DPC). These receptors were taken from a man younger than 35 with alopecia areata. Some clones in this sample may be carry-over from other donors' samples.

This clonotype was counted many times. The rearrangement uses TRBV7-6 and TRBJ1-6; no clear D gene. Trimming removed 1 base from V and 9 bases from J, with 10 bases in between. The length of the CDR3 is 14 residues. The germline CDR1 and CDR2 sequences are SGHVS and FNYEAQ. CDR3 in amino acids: CASSLGRASSPLHF. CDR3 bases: TGTGCCAGCAGCTTAGGAAGGGCCTCTTCACCCCTCCACTTT.

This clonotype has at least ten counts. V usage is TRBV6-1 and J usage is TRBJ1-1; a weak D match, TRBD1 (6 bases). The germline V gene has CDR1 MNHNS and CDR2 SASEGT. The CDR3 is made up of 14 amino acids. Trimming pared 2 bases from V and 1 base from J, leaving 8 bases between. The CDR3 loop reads CASSERGSNTEAFF. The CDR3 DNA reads TGTGCCAGCAGTGAAAGGGGGTCGAACACTGAAGCTTTCTTT.

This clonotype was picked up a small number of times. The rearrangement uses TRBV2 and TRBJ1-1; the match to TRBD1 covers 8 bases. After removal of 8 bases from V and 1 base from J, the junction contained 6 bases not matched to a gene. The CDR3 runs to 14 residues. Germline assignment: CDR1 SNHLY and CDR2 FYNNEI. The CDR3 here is CASGKGQGNTEAFF. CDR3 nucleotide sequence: TGTGCCAGCGGTAAAGGACAGGGGAACACTGAAGCTTTCTTT.

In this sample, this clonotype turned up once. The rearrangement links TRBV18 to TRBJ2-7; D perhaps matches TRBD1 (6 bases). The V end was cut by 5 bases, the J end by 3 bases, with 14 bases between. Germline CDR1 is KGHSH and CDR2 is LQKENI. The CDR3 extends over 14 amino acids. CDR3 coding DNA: TGTGCCAGCTCAAAGCTGGACAGCCTCTACGAGCAGTACTTC. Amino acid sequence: CASSKLDSLYEQYF.

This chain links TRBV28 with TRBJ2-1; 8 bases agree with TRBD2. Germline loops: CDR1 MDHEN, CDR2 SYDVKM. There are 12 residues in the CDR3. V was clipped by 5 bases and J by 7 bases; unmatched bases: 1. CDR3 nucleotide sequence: TGTGCCAGCAGTAGACTAGCGAATGAGCAGTTCTTC. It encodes CASSRLANEQFF.

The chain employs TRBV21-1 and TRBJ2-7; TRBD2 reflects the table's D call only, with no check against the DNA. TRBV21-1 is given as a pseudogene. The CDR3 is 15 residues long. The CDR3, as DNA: TGTGCCAGCAGGAGTGGAAGGGCACTCTCCTACGAGCAGTACTTC. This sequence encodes CASRSGRALSYEQYF.

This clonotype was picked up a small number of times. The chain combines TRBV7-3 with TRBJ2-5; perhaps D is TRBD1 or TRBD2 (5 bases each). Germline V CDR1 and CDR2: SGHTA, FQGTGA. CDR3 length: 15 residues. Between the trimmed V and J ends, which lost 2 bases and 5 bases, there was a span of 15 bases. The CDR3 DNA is TGTGCCAGCAGCTTATATGAGGGGCGAAGGGAGACCCAGTACTTC. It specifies CASSLYEGRRETQYF.

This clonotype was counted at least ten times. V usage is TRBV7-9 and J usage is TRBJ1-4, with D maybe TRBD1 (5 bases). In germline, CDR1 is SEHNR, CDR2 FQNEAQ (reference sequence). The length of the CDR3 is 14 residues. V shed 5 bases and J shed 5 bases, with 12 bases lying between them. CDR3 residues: CASSRDWKNEKLFF. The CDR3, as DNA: TGTGCCAGCAGCCGGGACTGGAAAAATGAAAAACTGTTTTTT. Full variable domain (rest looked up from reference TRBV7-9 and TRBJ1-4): DTGVSQNPRHKITKRGQNVTFRCDPISEHNRLYWYRQTLGQGPEFLTYFQNEAQLEKSRLLSDRFSAERPKGSFSTLEIQRTEQGDSAMYLCASSRDWKNEKLFFGSGTQLSVL.

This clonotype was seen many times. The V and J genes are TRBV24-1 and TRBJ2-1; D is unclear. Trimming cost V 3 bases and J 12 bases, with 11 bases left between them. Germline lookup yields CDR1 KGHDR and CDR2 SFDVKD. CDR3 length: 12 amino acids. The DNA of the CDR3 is TGTGCCACCAGTGATCTCTACGCTCGGCAGTTCTTC. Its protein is CATSDLYARQFF.

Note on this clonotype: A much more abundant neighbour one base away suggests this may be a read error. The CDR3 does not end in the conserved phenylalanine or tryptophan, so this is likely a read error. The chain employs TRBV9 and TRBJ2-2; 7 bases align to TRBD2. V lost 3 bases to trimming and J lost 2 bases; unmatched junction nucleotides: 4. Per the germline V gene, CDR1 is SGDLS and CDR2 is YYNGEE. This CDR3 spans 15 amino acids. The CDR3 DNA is TGTGCCAGCAGCGATTCTAGCGGTAACACCGGGGAGCTGTTTTCT. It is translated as CASSDSSGNTGELFS.

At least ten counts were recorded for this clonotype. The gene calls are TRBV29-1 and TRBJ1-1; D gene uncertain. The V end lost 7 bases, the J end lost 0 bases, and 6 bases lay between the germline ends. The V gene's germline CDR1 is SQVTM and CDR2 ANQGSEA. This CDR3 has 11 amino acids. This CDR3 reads CSAQLNTEAFF. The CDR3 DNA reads TGCAGCGCCCAGTTGAACACTGAAGCTTTCTTT.